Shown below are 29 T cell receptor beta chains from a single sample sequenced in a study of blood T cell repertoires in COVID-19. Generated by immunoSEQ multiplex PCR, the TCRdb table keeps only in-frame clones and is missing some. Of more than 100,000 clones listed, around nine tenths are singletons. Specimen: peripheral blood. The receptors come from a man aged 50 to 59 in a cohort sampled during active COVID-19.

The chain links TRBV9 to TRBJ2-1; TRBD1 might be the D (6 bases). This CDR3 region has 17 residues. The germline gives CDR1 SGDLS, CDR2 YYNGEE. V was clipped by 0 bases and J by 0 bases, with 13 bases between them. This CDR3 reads CASSVVGDMSSYNEQFF. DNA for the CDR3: TGTGCCAGCAGCGTAGTAGGGGACATGAGCTCCTACAATGAGCAGTTCTTC.

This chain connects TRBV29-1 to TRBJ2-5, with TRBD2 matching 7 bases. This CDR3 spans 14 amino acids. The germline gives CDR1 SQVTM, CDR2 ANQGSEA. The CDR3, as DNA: TGCACTGCGGGGCTAGCGGCCTTCCAAGAGACCCAGTACTTC. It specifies CTAGLAAFQETQYF.

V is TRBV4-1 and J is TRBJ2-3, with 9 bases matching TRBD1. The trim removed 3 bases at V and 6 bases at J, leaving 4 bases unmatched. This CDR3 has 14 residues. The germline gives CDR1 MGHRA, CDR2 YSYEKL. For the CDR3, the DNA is TGCGCCAGCAGCCACCCACAGGGGGCGGATACGCAGTATTTT. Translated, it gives CASSHPQGADTQYF.

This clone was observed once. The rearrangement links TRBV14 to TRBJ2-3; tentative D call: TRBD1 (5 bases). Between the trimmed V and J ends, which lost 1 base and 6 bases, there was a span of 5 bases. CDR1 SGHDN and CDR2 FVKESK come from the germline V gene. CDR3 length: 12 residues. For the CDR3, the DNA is TGTGCCAGCAGCCAAGGGGGCGATACGCAGTATTTT. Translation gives CASSQGGDTQYF.

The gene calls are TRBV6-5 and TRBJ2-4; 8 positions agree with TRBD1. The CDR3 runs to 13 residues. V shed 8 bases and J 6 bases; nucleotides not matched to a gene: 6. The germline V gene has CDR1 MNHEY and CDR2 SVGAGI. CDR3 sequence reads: CASLRQGINIQYF. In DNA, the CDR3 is TGTGCCAGCCTGAGACAGGGGATAAACATTCAGTACTTC.

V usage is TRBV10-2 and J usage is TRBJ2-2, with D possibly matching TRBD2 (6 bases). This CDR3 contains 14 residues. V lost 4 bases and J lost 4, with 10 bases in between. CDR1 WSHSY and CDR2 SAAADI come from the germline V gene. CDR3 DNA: TGCGCCAGCAGTGGACTAGTGGGCACCGGGGAGCTGTTTTTT. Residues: CASSGLVGTGELFF.

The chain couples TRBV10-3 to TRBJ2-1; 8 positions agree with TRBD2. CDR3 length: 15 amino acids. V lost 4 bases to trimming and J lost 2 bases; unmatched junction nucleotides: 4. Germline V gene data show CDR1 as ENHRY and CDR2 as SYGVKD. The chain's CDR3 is CAISVDGGAYNEQFF. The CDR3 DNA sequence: TGTGCCATCAGTGTTGACGGGGGGGCCTACAATGAGCAGTTCTTC.

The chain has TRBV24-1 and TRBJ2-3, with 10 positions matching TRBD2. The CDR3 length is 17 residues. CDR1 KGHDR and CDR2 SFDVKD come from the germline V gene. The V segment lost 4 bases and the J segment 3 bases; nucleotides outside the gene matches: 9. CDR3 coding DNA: TGTGCCACCAGTGAGCCCACCCCTAGCGGGGGTACAGATACGCAGTATTTT. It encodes CATSEPTPSGGTDTQYF.

The CDR3 DNA follows: TGCAGCGTTCCTAGGGGGCCTGAAGCTTTCTTT. This encodes CSVPRGPEAFF. This sequence joins TRBV29-1 and TRBJ1-1, with 7 bases identical to TRBD1. V was pared by 5 bases and J by 6 bases, with 3 bases of the junction left unmatched. The germline gives CDR1 SQVTM, CDR2 ANQGSEA. The CDR3 is made up of 11 amino acids.

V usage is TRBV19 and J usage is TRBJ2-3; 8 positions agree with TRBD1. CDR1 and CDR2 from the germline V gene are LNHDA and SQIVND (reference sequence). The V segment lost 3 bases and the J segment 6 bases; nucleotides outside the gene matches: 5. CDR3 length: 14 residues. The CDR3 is CASSIRTGSDTQYF. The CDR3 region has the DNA TGTGCCAGTAGTATCAGGACAGGGTCGGATACGCAGTATTTT. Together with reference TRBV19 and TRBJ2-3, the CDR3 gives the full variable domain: DGGITQSPKYLFRKEGQNVTLSCEQNLNHDAMYWYRQDPGQGLRLIYYSQIVNDFQKGDIAEGYSVSREKKESFPLTVTSAQKNPTAFYLCASSIRTGSDTQYFGPGTRLTVL.

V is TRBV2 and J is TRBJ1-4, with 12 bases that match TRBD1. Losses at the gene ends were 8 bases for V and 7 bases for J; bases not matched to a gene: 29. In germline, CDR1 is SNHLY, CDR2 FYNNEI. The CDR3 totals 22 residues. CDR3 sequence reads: CASRHVPIRPGQGAVSSEKLFF. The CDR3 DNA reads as TGTGCCAGCCGCCACGTGCCAATAAGACCGGGACAGGGGGCGGTTTCGAGTGAAAAACTGTTTTTT.

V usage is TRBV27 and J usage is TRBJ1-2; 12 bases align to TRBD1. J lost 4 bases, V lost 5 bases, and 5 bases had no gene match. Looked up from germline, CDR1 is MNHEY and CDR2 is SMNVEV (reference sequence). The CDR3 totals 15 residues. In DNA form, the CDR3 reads TGTGCCAGCAGTGAAAGGGACAGGGGGCTCTATGGCTACACCTTC. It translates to CASSERDRGLYGYTF.

Here the CDR3 reads CASSIGQAFRMNTEAFF. The DNA of the CDR3 is TGTGCCAGTAGTATAGGGCAGGCGTTTCGTATGAACACTGAAGCTTTCTTT. The V and J genes are TRBV19 and TRBJ1-1; D remains unclear. This CDR3 has 17 amino acids. The germline gives CDR1 LNHDA, CDR2 SQIVND (reference sequence). V was cut by 1 base and J by 0 bases, with 15 bases left in between.

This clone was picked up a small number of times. CDR3 sequence reads: CASSLARLETDTQYF. The CDR3 region has the DNA TGTGCCAGCAGCTTAGCGCGACTAGAGACAGATACGCAGTATTTT. This chain connects TRBV7-2 to TRBJ2-3; weak D call: TRBD2 (6 bases). CDR1 and CDR2 (germline): SGHTA, FQGNSA. V shed 0 bases and J shed 3 bases, with 10 bases lying between them. The CDR3 spans 15 residues.

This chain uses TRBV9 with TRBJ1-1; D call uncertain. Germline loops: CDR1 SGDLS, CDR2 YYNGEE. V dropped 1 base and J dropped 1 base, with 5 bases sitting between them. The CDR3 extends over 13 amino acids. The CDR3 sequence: CASSVSGNTEAFF. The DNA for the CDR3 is TGTGCCAGCAGCGTATCGGGGAACACTGAAGCTTTCTTT.

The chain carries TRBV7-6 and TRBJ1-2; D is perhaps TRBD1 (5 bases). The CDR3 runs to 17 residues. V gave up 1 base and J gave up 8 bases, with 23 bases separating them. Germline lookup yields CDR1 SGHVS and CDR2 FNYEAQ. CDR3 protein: CASSLERWGVSLEGYTF. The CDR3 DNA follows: TGTGCCAGCAGCTTAGAACGCTGGGGGGTAAGCCTAGAGGGCTACACCTTC.

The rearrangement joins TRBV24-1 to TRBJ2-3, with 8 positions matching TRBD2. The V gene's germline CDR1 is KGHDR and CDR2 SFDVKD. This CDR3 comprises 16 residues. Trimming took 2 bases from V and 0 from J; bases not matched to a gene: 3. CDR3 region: CATSDSLAGSTDTQYF. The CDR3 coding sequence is TGTGCCACCAGTGATTCTTTAGCGGGGAGCACAGATACGCAGTATTTT.

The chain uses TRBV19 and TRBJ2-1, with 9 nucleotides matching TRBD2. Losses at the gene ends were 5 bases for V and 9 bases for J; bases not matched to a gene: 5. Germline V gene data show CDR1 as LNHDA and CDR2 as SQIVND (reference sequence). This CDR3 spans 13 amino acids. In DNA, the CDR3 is TGTGCCAGTAGTGAAGCGGGGGGTGGTGAGCAGTTCTTC. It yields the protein CASSEAGGGEQFF.

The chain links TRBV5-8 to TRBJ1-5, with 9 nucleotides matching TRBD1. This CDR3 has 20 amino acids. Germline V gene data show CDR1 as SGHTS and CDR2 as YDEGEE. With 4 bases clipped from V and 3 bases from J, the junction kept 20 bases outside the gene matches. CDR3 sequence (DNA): TGTGCCAGCAGCCCTACCAGTAAAATCAACCGGGACAGGGCCAATCAGCCCCAGCATTTT. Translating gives CASSPTSKINRDRANQPQHF.

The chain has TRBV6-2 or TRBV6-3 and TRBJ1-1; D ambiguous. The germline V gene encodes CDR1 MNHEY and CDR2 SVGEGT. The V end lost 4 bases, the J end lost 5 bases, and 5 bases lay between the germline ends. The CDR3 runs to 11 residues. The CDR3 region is CASSFRTEAFF. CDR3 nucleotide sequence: TGTGCCAGCAGTTTCAGGACTGAAGCTTTCTTT.

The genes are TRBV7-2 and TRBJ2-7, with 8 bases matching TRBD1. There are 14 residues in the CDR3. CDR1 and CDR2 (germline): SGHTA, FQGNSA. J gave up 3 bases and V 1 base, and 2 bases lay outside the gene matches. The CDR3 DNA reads TGTGCCAGCAGCTTAGGGACAGGGTTCTACGAGCAGTACTTC. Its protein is CASSLGTGFYEQYF.

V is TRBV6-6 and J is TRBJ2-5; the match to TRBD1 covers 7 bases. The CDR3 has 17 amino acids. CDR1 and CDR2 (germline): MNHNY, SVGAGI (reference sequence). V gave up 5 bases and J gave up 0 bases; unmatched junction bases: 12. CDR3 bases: TGTGCCAGCAGTCCTGGGACAGCCACCAACTACCAAGAGACCCAGTACTTC. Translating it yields CASSPGTATNYQETQYF.

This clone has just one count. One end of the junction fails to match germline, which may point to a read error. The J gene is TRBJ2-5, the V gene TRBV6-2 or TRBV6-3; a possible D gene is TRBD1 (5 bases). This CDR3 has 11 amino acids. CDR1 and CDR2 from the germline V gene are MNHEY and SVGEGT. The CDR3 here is CASSYSGLLDF. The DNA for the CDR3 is TGTGCCAGCAGTTACTCGGGGCTTTTGGACTTC.

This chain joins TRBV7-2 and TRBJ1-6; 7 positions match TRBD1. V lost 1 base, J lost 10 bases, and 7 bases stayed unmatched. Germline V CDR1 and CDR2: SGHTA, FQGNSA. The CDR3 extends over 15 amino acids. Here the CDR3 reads CASSLVGGYGSPLHF. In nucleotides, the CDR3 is TGTGCCAGCAGCTTAGTAGGGGGCTATGGATCACCCCTCCACTTT.

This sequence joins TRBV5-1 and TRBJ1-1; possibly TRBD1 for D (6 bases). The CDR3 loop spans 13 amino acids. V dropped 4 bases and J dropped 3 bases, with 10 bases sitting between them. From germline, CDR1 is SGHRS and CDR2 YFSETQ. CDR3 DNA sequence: TGCGCCAGCAGCAAACAGGGCGACACTGAAGCTTTCTTT. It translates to CASSKQGDTEAFF. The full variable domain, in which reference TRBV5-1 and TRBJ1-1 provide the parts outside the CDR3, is KAGVTQTPRYLIKTRGQQVTLSCSPISGHRSVSWYQQTPGQGLQFLFEYFSETQRNKGNFPGRFSGRQFSNSRSEMNVSTLELGDSALYLCASSKQGDTEAFFGQGTRLTVV.

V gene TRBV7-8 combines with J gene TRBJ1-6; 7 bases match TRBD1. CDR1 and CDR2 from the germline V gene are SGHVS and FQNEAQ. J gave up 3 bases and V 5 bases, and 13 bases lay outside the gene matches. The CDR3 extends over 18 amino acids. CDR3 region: CASSPGTVHTFYNSPLHF. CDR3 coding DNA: TGTGCCAGCAGCCCCGGGACAGTACACACCTTCTATAATTCACCCCTCCACTTT.

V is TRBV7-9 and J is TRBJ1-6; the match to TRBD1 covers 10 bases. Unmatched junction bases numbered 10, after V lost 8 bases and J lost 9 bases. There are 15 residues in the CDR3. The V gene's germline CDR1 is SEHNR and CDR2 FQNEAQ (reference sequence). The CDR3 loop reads CASSWGDRGGSPLHF. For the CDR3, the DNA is TGTGCCAGCTCCTGGGGGGACAGGGGCGGTTCACCCCTCCACTTT.

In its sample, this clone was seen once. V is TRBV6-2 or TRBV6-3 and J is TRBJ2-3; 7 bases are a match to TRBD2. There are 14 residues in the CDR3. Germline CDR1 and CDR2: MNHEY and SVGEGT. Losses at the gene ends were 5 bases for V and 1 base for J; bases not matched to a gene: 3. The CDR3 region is CASSGLAGTDTQYF. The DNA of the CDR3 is TGTGCCAGCAGTGGGCTAGCGGGCACAGATACGCAGTATTTT.

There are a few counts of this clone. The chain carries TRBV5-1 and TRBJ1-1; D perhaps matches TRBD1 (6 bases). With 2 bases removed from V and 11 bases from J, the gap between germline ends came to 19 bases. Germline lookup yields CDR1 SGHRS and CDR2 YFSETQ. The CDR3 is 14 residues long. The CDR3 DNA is TGCGCCAGCAGCTTCGTACAGGGTGGGTTTATGGCTTTCTTT. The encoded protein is CASSFVQGGFMAFF.